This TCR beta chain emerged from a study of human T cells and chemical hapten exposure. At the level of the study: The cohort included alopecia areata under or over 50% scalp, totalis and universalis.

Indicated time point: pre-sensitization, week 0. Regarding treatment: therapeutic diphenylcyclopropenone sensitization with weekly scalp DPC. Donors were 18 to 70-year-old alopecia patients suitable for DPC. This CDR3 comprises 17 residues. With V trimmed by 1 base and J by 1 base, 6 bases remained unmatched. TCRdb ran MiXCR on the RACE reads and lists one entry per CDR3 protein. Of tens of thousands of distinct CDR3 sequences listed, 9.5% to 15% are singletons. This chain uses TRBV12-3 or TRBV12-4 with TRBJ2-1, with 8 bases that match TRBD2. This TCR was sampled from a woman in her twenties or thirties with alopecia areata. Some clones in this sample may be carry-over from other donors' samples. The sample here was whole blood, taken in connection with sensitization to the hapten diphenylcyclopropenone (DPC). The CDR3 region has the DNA TGTGCCAGCAGTTTAGAACTAGCGGACCTTTCCTACAATGAGCAGTTCTTC. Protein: CASSLELADLSYNEQFF.